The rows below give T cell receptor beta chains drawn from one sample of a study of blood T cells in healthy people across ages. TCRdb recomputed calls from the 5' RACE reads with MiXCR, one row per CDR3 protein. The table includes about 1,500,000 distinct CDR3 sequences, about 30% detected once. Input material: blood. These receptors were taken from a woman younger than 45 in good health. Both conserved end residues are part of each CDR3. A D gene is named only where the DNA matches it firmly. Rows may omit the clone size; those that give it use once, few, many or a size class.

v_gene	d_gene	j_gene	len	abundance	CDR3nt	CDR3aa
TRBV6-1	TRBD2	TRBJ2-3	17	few	TGTGCCAGCAGGTTTTTAGCGGGGGGAGAAAGGGCAGATACGCAGTATTTT	CASRFLAGGERADTQYF
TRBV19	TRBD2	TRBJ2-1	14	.	TGTGCCAGTAGTATGGCGGGAGCTTACAATGAGCAGTTCTTC	CASSMAGAYNEQFF
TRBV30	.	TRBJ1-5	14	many	TGTGCCTGGAGGGGCCCCGGGAGCCATCAGCCCCAGCATTTT	CAWRGPGSHQPQHF
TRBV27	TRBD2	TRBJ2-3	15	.	TGTGCCAGCAGCCGGGGGGACGGCCCCCCCGATACGCAGTATTTT	CASSRGDGPPDTQYF
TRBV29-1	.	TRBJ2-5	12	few	TGCAGCGTGGAGTCAGGGGCAGAGACCCGGTACTTC	CSVESGAETRYF
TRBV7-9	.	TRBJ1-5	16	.	TGTGCCAGCAGCACGGGGGGTGGGGGAGCAAGTCAGCCCCAGCATTTT	CASSTGGGGASQPQHF
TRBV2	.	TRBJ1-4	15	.	TGTGCCAGCAGGGATTACAGAACAACTAATGAAAAACTGTTTTTT	CASRDYRTTNEKLFF
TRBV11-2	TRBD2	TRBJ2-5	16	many	TGTGCCAGCAGCTTAGGTCTAGCGGGCCCCCAAGAGACCCAGTACTTC	CASSLGLAGPQETQYF
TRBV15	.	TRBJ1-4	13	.	TGTGCCACCAGCAGAGGGAGAGGAGATACGCAGTTTTTT	CATSRGRGDTQFF
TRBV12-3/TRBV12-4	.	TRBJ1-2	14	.	TGTGCCAGCAGTTTTGGCCAAGGAGTCGGAGGCTACACCTTC	CASSFGQGVGGYTF
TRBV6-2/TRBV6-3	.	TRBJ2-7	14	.	TGTGCCAGCAGTTACGGGGGGACCCACAGCGAGCAGTACTTC	CASSYGGTHSEQYF
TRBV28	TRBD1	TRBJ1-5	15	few	TGTGCCAGCAGTTCGGTAGGGGGCGGAAATCAGCCCCAGCATTTT	CASSSVGGGNQPQHF
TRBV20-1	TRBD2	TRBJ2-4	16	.	TGCAGTGCTAGAGAAGGAGCGGGAGGGACCAAAAACATTCAGTACTTC	CSAREGAGGTKNIQYF
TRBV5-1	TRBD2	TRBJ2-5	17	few	TGCGCCAGCAGCTTGGAGGGACTAGCGGGAAAGCGAGAGACCCAGTACTTC	CASSLEGLAGKRETQYF
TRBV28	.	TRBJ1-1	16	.	TGTGCCACCCACTTGCTGGGGCAGGGGATGAACACTGAAGCTTTCTTT	CATHLLGQGMNTEAFF
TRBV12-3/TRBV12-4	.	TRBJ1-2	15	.	TGTGCCAGCAGACCTAACAGACAGCCCGACTATGGCTACACCTTC	CASRPNRQPDYGYTF